This T cell receptor beta chain was identified during a study of siplizumab effects on memory and regulatory T cells. Study-level findings and limits: In siplizumab cultures, the suppressive function of proliferating Tregs remained unconfirmed. Memory T cells appeared less diverse than naive cells, which seemed to contribute substantially to alloresponse. On average, less than 75% of mappable alloreactive CD4+ clones were Treg-derived under siplizumab, against about 27% in controls. Sequences below about 10^-5 frequency were poorly captured, limiting mapping of alloreactive clones.

Germline V gene lookup returns CDR1 MNHEY and CDR2 SVGAGI. The CDR3 is 12 residues long. With 11 bases removed from V and 2 bases from J, the gap between germline ends came to 13 bases. As concerns this clone: The antigen is unknown.

TCRdb's copy holds only in-frame clones and misses some; the assay was immunoSEQ multiplex PCR. This sample has over 85,000 clones, with roughly 92% found just once. This chain joins TRBV6-5 and TRBJ2-7; no clear D. Sequencing input: CD4+ T cells sorted from blood. The clonotype was recovered from a human donor in good health. CDR3 in amino acids: CAAYSGPYEQYF. As DNA, the CDR3 is TGTGCCGCATATTCCGGGCCCTACGAGCAGTACTTC.